The rows below give T cell receptor beta chains drawn from one sample of a study of early T cells in non-severe SARS-CoV-2 infection. MiXCR, run by TCRdb on the 5' RACE reads, gives a single entry per CDR3 protein. The sample includes some 33,000 distinct CDR3 sequences, approximately 5% of them seen just once. The sample consisted of whole blood. These receptors were taken from an adult who was a healthcare worker with PCR-confirmed SARS-CoV-2 infection or an uninfected control (not recorded which). Both conserved end residues are part of each CDR3. Each record gives: V gene, J gene, D gene, CDR3 length, clone size, CDR3 protein, CDR3 DNA. D genes are given only for firm matches. Part of the rows lack a size; the others show once, few, many or a class for expanded clones.

V: TRBV13; J: TRBJ2-1; D: TRBD1; length: 14; size: many; CDR3: CASSPRTGWNEQFF; DNA: TGTGCCAGCAGCCCCAGGACAGGGTGGAATGAGCAGTTCTTC
V: TRBV7-9; J: TRBJ1-6; D: NA; length: 17; size: many; CDR3: CASSRNQGGPYNSPLHF; DNA: TGTGCCAGCAGCAGAAATCAGGGCGGTCCCTATAATTCACCCCTCCACTTT
V: TRBV30; J: TRBJ1-6; D: TRBD1; length: 14; size: many; CDR3: CAWSEGQGNSPLHF; DNA: TGTGCCTGGAGTGAGGGACAGGGGAATTCACCCCTCCACTTT
V: TRBV5-5; J: TRBJ2-3; D: NA; length: 18; size: NA; CDR3: CASSLWTPRVGRTDTQYF; DNA: TGTGCCAGCAGCTTGTGGACCCCCCGGGTCGGTCGGACAGATACGCAGTATTTT
V: TRBV7-7; J: TRBJ2-1; D: TRBD1; length: 15; size: many; CDR3: CASSLGTGLYNEQFF; DNA: TGTGCCAGCAGCTTAGGGACAGGGCTATACAATGAGCAGTTCTTC
V: TRBV11-2; J: TRBJ2-3; D: NA; length: 11; size: many; CDR3: CASSAADTQYF; DNA: TGTGCCAGCAGCGCCGCAGATACGCAGTATTTT
V: TRBV24-1; J: TRBJ2-3; D: NA; length: 14; size: many; CDR3: CATSDLQFSDTQYF; DNA: TGTGCCACCAGTGATTTGCAATTCTCAGATACGCAGTATTTT
V: TRBV19; J: TRBJ2-2; D: NA; length: 15; size: many; CDR3: CASSTTFANTGELFF; DNA: TGTGCCAGTAGTACGACGTTCGCGAACACCGGGGAGCTGTTTTTT
V: TRBV6-2/TRBV6-3; J: TRBJ1-1; D: NA; length: 14; size: many; CDR3: CASSYSDEGTEAFF; DNA: TGTGCCAGCAGTTACTCGGATGAGGGAACTGAAGCTTTCTTT
V: TRBV5-5; J: TRBJ2-2; D: TRBD1; length: 16; size: many; CDR3: CASSVGQGVYTGELFF; DNA: TGTGCCAGCAGCGTCGGACAGGGGGTTTACACCGGGGAGCTGTTTTTT
V: TRBV24-1; J: TRBJ2-5; D: NA; length: 13; size: many; CDR3: CATSATAQETQYF; DNA: TGTGCCACCAGTGCGACAGCCCAAGAGACCCAGTACTTC
V: TRBV6-4; J: TRBJ2-3; D: TRBD1; length: 15; size: many; CDR3: CASSPQGMKTDTQYF; DNA: TGTGCCAGCAGCCCACAGGGGATGAAGACAGATACGCAGTATTTT
V: TRBV10-3; J: TRBJ1-6; D: TRBD1; length: 15; size: few; CDR3: CAIKPTGAWDSPLHF; DNA: TGTGCCATCAAGCCGACAGGGGCTTGGGATTCACCCCTCCACTTT
V: TRBV19; J: TRBJ2-2; D: NA; length: 14; size: NA; CDR3: CASSLRMGTGELFF; DNA: TGTGCCAGTAGTTTGCGTATGGGCACCGGGGAGCTGTTTTTT
V: TRBV15; J: TRBJ1-5; D: NA; length: 17; size: few; CDR3: CATSRAGKSGSNQPQHF; DNA: TGTGCCACCAGCAGAGCGGGGAAGTCGGGTAGCAATCAGCCCCAGCATTTT
V: TRBV5-1; J: TRBJ2-5; D: TRBD2; length: 16; size: NA; CDR3: CASSQPERGNRETQYF; DNA: TGCGCCAGCAGCCAACCGGAGCGGGGTAACAGGGAGACCCAGTACTTC
V: TRBV6-5; J: TRBJ1-5; D: NA; length: 14; size: NA; CDR3: CASSTGRLNQPQHF; DNA: TGTGCCAGCAGCACAGGACGGTTGAATCAGCCCCAGCATTTT
V: TRBV2; J: TRBJ1-4; D: NA; length: 12; size: many; CDR3: CASKIGETAPIF; DNA: TGTGCCAGCAAGATAGGTGAGACCGCCCCAATTTTT
V: TRBV6-6; J: TRBJ2-4; D: TRBD1; length: 15; size: many; CDR3: CASRESTGGDNIQYF; DNA: TGTGCCAGCAGGGAATCGACAGGGGGCGACAACATTCAGTACTTC
V: TRBV11-2; J: TRBJ2-1; D: TRBD2; length: 16; size: few; CDR3: CASSLLSAGGSNEQFF; DNA: TGTGCCAGCAGCTTACTATCGGCGGGGGGCAGCAATGAGCAGTTCTTC
V: TRBV6-6; J: TRBJ2-1; D: TRBD2; length: 14; size: NA; CDR3: CASTQAASGNEQFF; DNA: TGTGCCAGCACCCAGGCGGCTAGCGGCAATGAGCAGTTCTTC
V: TRBV10-3; J: TRBJ1-2; D: NA; length: 16; size: many; CDR3: CAISESLEISNYGYTF; DNA: TGTGCCATCAGTGAGTCTCTAGAGATCTCTAACTATGGCTACACCTTC
V: TRBV12-3/TRBV12-4; J: TRBJ2-5; D: NA; length: 11; size: many; CDR3: CASSLEGAQYF; DNA: TGTGCCAGCAGTTTAGAGGGGGCCCAGTACTTC
V: TRBV12-3/TRBV12-4; J: TRBJ2-5; D: NA; length: 12; size: few; CDR3: CASSPPGETQYF; DNA: TGTGCCAGCAGTCCACCCGGGGAGACCCAGTACTTC
V: TRBV5-1; J: TRBJ1-4; D: NA; length: 15; size: many; CDR3: CASSLAGGGNEKLFF; DNA: TGCGCCAGCAGCTTGGCCGGCGGGGGTAATGAAAAACTGTTTTTT
V: TRBV27; J: TRBJ1-5; D: NA; length: 14; size: many; CDR3: CASSLELGRGPQHF; DNA: TGTGCCAGCAGTTTAGAGTTAGGGCGTGGACCCCAGCATTTT
V: TRBV29-1; J: TRBJ2-7; D: NA; length: 12; size: few; CDR3: CSVEVDRYEQYF; DNA: TGCAGCGTTGAAGTGGATCGCTACGAGCAGTACTTC
V: TRBV5-1; J: TRBJ1-2; D: NA; length: 15; size: many; CDR3: CASSLVPGVNYGYTF; DNA: TGCGCCAGCAGCTTGGTCCCAGGGGTCAACTATGGCTACACCTTC
V: TRBV7-2; J: TRBJ2-6; D: TRBD1; length: 16; size: few; CDR3: CASSWGQLSGANVLTF; DNA: TGTGCCAGCAGCTGGGGACAGCTCTCTGGGGCCAACGTCCTGACTTTC
V: TRBV18; J: TRBJ2-5; D: NA; length: 15; size: many; CDR3: CASSLLQGTMETQYF; DNA: TGTGCCAGCTCACTCCTACAGGGCACTATGGAGACCCAGTACTTC
V: TRBV4-3; J: TRBJ2-3; D: TRBD2; length: 17; size: many; CDR3: CASSQDLRAGGRDTQYF; DNA: TGCGCCAGCAGCCAAGATCTTAGAGCGGGGGGACGAGATACGCAGTATTTT
V: TRBV7-2; J: TRBJ2-3; D: TRBD2; length: 15; size: many; CDR3: CASSLSAGGTDTQYF; DNA: TGTGCCAGCAGCTTAAGCGCGGGGGGCACAGATACGCAGTATTTT
V: TRBV19; J: TRBJ2-1; D: NA; length: 15; size: many; CDR3: CASSRGTVSYNEQFF; DNA: TGTGCCAGTAGTAGAGGGACCGTCTCCTACAATGAGCAGTTCTTC
V: TRBV29-1; J: TRBJ2-1; D: NA; length: 11; size: NA; CDR3: CSVATGSKQFF; DNA: TGCAGCGTTGCGACAGGATCTAAGCAGTTCTTC
V: TRBV7-8; J: TRBJ2-2; D: NA; length: 14; size: NA; CDR3: CASSIGGLHGELFF; DNA: TGTGCCAGCAGCATAGGGGGACTGCACGGGGAGCTGTTTTTT
V: TRBV9; J: TRBJ1-1; D: NA; length: 13; size: few; CDR3: CASSGHRGTEAFF; DNA: TGTGCCAGCAGCGGCCACCGAGGGACTGAAGCTTTCTTT
V: TRBV18; J: TRBJ2-5; D: NA; length: 15; size: few; CDR3: CASSPRRDFQETQYF; DNA: TGTGCCAGCTCACCGAGAAGGGACTTCCAAGAGACCCAGTACTTC
V: TRBV6-6; J: TRBJ1-1; D: TRBD1; length: 15; size: many; CDR3: CASSYTGGMSTEAFF; DNA: TGTGCCAGCAGTTACACAGGGGGGATGAGCACTGAAGCTTTCTTT
V: TRBV20-1; J: TRBJ2-7; D: TRBD1; length: 14; size: medium-sized; CDR3: CSAIRDSNSYEQYF; DNA: TGCAGTGCTATTAGGGACAGCAACTCCTACGAGCAGTACTTC
V: TRBV4-1; J: TRBJ2-3; D: NA; length: 17; size: many; CDR3: CASSQEEAGRSTDTQYF; DNA: TGCGCCAGCAGCCAAGAGGAGGCAGGAAGGAGCACAGATACGCAGTATTTT
V: TRBV9; J: TRBJ1-3; D: TRBD1; length: 16; size: many; CDR3: CASSVDAGGTGNTIYF; DNA: TGTGCCAGCAGCGTAGATGCAGGGGGGACAGGAAACACCATATATTTT
V: TRBV11-2; J: TRBJ2-5; D: TRBD2; length: 16; size: many; CDR3: CASSLGLAGPRETQYF; DNA: TGTGCCAGCAGCTTAGGACTAGCGGGACCAAGAGAGACCCAGTACTTC
V: TRBV6-1; J: TRBJ2-4; D: NA; length: 15; size: NA; CDR3: CASSGGGDSKNIQYF; DNA: TGTGCCAGCAGCGGGGGCGGAGATTCCAAAAACATTCAGTACTTC
V: TRBV6-6; J: TRBJ2-7; D: NA; length: 15; size: few; CDR3: CASTPTPGVVYEQYF; DNA: TGTGCCAGCACTCCAACCCCAGGGGTGGTCTACGAGCAGTACTTC
V: TRBV4-3; J: TRBJ2-3; D: TRBD2; length: 17; size: NA; CDR3: CASSLRTSGGAVDTQYF; DNA: TGCGCCAGCAGCCTGCGGACTAGCGGGGGGGCGGTAGATACGCAGTATTTT
V: TRBV15; J: TRBJ2-5; D: NA; length: 15; size: many; CDR3: CATSPGRLPQETQYF; DNA: TGTGCCACCAGCCCAGGCAGGCTACCACAAGAGACCCAGTACTTC
V: TRBV5-1; J: TRBJ1-1; D: NA; length: 13; size: many; CDR3: CASCWAGDTEAFF; DNA: TGCGCCAGCTGCTGGGCAGGGGACACTGAAGCTTTCTTT
V: TRBV7-6; J: TRBJ2-1; D: NA; length: 15; size: medium-sized; CDR3: CASSKGWGGGNEQFF; DNA: TGTGCCAGCAGCAAGGGTTGGGGTGGCGGCAATGAGCAGTTCTTC
V: TRBV28; J: TRBJ1-3; D: TRBD1; length: 15; size: many; CDR3: CASSLRTGVGNTIYF; DNA: TGTGCCAGCAGTCTACGGACAGGGGTTGGAAACACCATATATTTT
V: TRBV7-2; J: TRBJ2-7; D: NA; length: 12; size: many; CDR3: CASSFSSYEQYF; DNA: TGTGCCAGCAGCTTTAGTTCTTACGAGCAGTACTTC
V: TRBV5-6; J: TRBJ2-5; D: NA; length: 14; size: few; CDR3: CASSFRGRKETQYF; DNA: TGTGCCAGCAGCTTCCGGGGCCGGAAAGAGACCCAGTACTTC